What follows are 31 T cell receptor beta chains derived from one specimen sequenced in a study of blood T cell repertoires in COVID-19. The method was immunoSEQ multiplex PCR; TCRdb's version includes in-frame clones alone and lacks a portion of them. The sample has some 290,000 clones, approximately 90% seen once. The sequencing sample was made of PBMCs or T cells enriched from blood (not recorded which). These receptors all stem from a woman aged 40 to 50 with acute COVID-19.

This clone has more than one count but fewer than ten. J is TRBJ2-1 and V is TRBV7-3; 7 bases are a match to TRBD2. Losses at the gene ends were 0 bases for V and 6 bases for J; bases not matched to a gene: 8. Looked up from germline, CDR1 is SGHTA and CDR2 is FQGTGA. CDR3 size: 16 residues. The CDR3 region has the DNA TGTGCCAGCAGCTTAACAGGCGGGAGCCGCAGCAATGAGCAGTTCTTC. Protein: CASSLTGGSRSNEQFF.

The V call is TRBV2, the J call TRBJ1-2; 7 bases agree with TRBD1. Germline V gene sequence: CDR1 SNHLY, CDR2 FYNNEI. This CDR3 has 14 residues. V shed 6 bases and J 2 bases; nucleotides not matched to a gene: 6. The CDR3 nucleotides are TGTGCCAGCAGACCCCAGGGGGGCAACTATGGCTACACCTTC. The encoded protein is CASRPQGGNYGYTF.

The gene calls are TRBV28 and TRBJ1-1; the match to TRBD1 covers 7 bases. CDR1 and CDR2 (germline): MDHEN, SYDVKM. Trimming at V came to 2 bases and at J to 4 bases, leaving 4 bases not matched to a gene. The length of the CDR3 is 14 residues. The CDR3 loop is CASSLRQGATEAFF. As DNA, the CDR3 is TGTGCCAGCAGTTTACGACAGGGAGCCACTGAAGCTTTCTTT.

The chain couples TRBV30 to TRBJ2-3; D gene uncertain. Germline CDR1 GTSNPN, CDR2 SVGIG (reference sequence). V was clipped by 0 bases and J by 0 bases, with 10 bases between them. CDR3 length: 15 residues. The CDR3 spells CAWSVLAVSTDTQYF. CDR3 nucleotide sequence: TGTGCCTGGAGTGTACTCGCGGTTAGCACAGATACGCAGTATTTT. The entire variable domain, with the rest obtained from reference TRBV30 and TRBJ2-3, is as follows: SQTIHQWPATLVQPVGSPLSLECTVEGTSNPNLYWYRQAAGRGLQLLFYSVGIGQISSEVPQNLSASRPQDRQFILSSKKLLLSDSGFYLCAWSVLAVSTDTQYFGPGTRLTVL.

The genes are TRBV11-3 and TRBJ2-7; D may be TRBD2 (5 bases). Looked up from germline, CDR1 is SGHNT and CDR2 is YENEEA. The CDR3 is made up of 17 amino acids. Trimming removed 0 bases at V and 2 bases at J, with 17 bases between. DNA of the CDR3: TGTGCCAGCAGCTTAGACCCTAGAGGGTCAATCCCCTACGAGCAGTACTTC. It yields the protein CASSLDPRGSIPYEQYF.

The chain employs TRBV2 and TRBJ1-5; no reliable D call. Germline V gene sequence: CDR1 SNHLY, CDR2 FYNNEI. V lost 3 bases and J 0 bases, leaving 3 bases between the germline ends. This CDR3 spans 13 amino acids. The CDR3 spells CASSDNSNQPQHF. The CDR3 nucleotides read TGTGCCAGCAGTGATAATAGCAATCAGCCCCAGCATTTT. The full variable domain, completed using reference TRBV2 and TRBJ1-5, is EPEVTQTPSHQVTQMGQEVILRCVPISNHLYFYWYRQILGQKVEFLVSFYNNEISEKSEIFDDQFSVERPDGSNFTLKIRSTKLEDSAMYFCASSDNSNQPQHFGDGTRLSIL.

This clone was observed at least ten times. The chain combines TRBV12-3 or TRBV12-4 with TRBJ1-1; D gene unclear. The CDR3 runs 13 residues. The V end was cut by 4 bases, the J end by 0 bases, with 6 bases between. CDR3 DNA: TGTGCCAGCAGTTCTACAGTGAACACTGAAGCTTTCTTT. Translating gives CASSSTVNTEAFF.

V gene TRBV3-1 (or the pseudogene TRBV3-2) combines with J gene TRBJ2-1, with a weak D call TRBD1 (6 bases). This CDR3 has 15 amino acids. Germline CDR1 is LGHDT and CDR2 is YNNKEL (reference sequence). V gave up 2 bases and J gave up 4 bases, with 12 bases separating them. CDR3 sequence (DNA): TGTGCCAGCAGCCAAAGGGGGAGTCGATACAATGAGCAGTTCTTC. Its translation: CASSQRGSRYNEQFF.

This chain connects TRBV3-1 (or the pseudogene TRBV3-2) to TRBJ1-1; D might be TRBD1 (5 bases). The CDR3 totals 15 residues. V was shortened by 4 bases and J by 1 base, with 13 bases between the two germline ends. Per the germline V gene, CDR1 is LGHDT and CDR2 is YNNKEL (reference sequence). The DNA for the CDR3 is TGTGCCAGCAGCCTGGGCCGGGGGGAGAACACTGAAGCTTTCTTT. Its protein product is CASSLGRGENTEAFF.

CDR3 sequence reads: CASSGGGLATTDTQYF. The CDR3 nucleotides are TGTGCCAGCAGCGGGGGGGGACTAGCGACCACAGATACGCAGTATTTT. The rearrangement joins TRBV7-2 to TRBJ2-3; 10 bases agree with TRBD2. V lost 5 bases to trimming and J lost 2 bases; unmatched junction nucleotides: 7. The CDR3 has 16 amino acids. Germline V gives CDR1 SGHTA, CDR2 FQGNSA.

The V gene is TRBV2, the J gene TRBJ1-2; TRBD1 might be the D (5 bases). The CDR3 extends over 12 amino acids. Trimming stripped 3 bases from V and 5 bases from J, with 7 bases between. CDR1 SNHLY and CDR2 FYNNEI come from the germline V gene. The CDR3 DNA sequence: TGTGCCAGCAGTGACAGGGATTATGGCTACACCTTC. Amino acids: CASSDRDYGYTF.

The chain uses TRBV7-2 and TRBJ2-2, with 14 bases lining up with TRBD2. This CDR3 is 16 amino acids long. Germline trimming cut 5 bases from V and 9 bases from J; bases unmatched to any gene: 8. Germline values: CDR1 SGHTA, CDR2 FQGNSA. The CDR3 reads CASSRTSGGIPWELFF. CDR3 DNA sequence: TGTGCCAGCAGCCGGACTAGCGGGGGGATCCCTTGGGAGCTGTTTTTT.

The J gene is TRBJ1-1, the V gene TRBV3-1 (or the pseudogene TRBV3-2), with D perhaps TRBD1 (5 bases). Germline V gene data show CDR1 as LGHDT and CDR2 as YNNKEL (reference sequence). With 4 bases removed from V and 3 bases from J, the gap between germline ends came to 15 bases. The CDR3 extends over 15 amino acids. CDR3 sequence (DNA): TGTGCCAGCAGCCCGCGGGGCAGGTCCTACACTGAAGCTTTCTTT. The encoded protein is CASSPRGRSYTEAFF.

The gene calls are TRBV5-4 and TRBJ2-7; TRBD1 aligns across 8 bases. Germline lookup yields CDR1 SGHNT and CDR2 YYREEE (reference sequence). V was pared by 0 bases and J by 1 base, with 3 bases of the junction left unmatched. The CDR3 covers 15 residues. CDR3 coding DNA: TGTGCCAGCAGCTTGGGACAGGGGAAGTCCTACGAGCAGTACTTC. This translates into CASSLGQGKSYEQYF.

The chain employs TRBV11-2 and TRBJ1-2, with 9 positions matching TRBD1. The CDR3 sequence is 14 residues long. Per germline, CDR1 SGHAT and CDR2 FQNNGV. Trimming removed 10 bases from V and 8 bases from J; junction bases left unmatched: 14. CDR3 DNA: TGTGCCACAAAGACCCCGGGACAGGGAGGAGGCTACACCTTC. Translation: CATKTPGQGGGYTF.

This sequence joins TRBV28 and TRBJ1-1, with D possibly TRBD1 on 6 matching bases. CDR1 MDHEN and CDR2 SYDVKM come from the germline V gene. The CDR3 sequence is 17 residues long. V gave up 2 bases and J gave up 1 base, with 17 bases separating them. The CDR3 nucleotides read TGTGCCAGCAGTTTAGCCCCCACAGGGATTAGGAACACTGAAGCTTTCTTT. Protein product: CASSLAPTGIRNTEAFF.

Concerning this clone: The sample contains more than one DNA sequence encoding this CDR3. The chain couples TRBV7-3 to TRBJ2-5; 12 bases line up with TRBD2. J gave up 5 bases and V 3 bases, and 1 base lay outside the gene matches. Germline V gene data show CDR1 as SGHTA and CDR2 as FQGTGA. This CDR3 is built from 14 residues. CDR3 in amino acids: CASSLTSGSETQYF. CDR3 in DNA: TGTGCCAGCAGCTTGACTAGCGGGAGTGAGACCCAGTACTTC.

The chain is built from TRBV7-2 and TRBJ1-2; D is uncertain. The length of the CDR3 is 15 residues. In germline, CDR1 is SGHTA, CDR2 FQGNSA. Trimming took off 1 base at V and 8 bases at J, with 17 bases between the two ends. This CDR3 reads CASSLDYKAGNGYTF. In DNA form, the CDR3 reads TGTGCCAGCAGCTTAGATTATAAGGCAGGAAACGGCTACACCTTC.

In DNA, the CDR3 is TGTGCCAGCTCACCGAGACAGAATCCAACTAATGAAAAACTGTTTTTT. Translated: CASSPRQNPTNEKLFF. The chain carries TRBV18 and TRBJ1-4; TRBD1 might be the D (5 bases). The CDR3 is made up of 16 amino acids. Trimming took off 3 bases at V and 0 bases at J, with 11 bases between the two ends. From germline, CDR1 is KGHSH and CDR2 LQKENI. The full variable domain, with the rest looked up from reference TRBV18 and TRBJ1-4, is NAGVMQNPRHLVRRRGQEARLRCSPMKGHSHVYWYRQLPEEGLKFMVYLQKENIIDESGMPKERFSAEFPKEGPSILRIQQVVRGDSAAYFCASSPRQNPTNEKLFFGSGTQLSVL.

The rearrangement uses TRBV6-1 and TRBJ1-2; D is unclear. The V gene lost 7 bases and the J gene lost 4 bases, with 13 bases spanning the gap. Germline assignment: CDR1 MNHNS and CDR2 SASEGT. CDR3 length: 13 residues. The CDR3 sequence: CASKPGLSYGYTF. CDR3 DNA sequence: TGTGCCAGCAAACCCGGACTGTCCTATGGCTACACCTTC.

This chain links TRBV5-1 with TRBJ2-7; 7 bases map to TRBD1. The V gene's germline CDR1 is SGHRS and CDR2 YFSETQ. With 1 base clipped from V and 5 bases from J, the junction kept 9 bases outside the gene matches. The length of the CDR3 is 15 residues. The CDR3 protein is CASSLPLTGRHEQYF. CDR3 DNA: TGCGCCAGCAGCTTGCCCCTGACAGGGCGCCACGAGCAGTACTTC.

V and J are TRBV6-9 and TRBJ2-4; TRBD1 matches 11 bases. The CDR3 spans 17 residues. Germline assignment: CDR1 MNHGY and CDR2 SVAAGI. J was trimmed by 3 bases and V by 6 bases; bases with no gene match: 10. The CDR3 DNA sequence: TGTGCCAGCAGCATGGGGCCCGGGACAGGGGGCAAAAACATTCAGTACTTC. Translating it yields CASSMGPGTGGKNIQYF.

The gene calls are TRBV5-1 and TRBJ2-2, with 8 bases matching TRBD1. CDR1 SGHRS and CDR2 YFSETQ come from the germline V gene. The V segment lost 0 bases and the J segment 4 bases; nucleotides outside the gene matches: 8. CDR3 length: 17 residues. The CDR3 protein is CASSLAGSGTGTGELFF. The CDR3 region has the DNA TGCGCCAGCAGCTTGGCGGGCTCCGGGACAGGCACCGGGGAGCTGTTTTTT.

The CDR3 loop is CASSFSRGIKMYGANVLTF. DNA of the CDR3: TGTGCCAGCAGCTTTAGCAGGGGTATTAAGATGTACGGGGCCAACGTCCTGACTTTC. The genes are TRBV9 and TRBJ2-6, with a weak D call TRBD1 (6 bases). V lost 4 bases and J 4 bases, leaving 24 bases between the germline ends. There are 19 residues in the CDR3. Germline V gene data show CDR1 as SGDLS and CDR2 as YYNGEE.

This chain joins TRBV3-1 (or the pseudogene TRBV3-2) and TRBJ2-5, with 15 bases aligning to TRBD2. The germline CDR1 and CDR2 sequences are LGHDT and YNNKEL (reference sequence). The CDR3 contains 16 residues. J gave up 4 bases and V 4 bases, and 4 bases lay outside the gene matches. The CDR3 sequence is CASSRRTSGRGETQYF. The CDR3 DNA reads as TGTGCCAGCAGCCGTCGGACTAGCGGGAGGGGAGAGACCCAGTACTTC.

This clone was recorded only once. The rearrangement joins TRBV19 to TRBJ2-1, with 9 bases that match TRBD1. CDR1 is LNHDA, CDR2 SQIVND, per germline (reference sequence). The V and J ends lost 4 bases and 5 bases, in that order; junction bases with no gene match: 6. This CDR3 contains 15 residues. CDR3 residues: CASSKRQGVDNEQFF. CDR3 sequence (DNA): TGTGCCAGTAGTAAGCGACAGGGGGTCGACAATGAGCAGTTCTTC.

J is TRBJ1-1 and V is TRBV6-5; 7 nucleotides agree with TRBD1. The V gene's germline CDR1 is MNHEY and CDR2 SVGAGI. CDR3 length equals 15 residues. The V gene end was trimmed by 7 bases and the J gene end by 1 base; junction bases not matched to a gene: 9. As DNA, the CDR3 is TGTGCCAGCAAGCGTACCGGGACAGCGAACACTGAAGCTTTCTTT. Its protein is CASKRTGTANTEAFF.

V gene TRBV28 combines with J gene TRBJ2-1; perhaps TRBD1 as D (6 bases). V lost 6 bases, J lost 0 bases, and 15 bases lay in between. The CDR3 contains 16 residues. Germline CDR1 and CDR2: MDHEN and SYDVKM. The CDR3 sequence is CASRFTGTLSYNEQFF. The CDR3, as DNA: TGTGCCAGCAGATTCACCGGGACACTCTCCTACAATGAGCAGTTCTTC.

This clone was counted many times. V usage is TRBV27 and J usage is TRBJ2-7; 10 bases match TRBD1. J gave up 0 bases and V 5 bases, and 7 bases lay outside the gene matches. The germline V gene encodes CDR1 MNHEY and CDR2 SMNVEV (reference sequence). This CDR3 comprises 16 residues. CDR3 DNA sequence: TGTGCCAGCAGTCCGGCGGACAGGGGGGACTCCTACGAGCAGTACTTC. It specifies CASSPADRGDSYEQYF.

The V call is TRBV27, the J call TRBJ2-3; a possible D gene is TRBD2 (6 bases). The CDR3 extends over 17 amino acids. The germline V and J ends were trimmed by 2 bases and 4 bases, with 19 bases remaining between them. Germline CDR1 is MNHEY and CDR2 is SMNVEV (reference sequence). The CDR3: CASSLVGSGMISDTQYF. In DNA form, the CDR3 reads TGTGCCAGCAGTTTAGTCGGGAGCGGAATGATCTCAGATACGCAGTATTTT.

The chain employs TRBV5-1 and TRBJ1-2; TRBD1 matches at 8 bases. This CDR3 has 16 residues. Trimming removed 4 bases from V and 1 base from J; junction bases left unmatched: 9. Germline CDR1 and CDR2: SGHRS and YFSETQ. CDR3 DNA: TGCGCCAGCAGCCCTGCCACAGGGGGGTTTAACTATGGCTACACCTTC. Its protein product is CASSPATGGFNYGYTF.